Listed below are T cell receptor beta chains from one sample, sequenced in a study of blood T cell repertoires in COVID-19. TCRdb's copy holds only in-frame clones and misses some; the assay was immunoSEQ multiplex PCR. The sample has around 55,000 clones; approximately 90% are singletons. The source material was peripheral blood. Receptor source: a man between 60 and 75 years old with acute or convalescent COVID-19. The CDR3 runs from the conserved cysteine through the conserved F or W. The D gene is left open where the match is weak. Clone size is shown for a subset of rows, as once, few, many or a class of expanded clone.

d_gene	v_gene	abundance	j_gene	CDR3nt	CDR3aa
.	TRBV5-1	once	TRBJ2-7	TGCGCCAGCAGCGTAAACCGGGACACCTACGAGCAGTACTTC	CASSVNRDTYEQYF
TRBD1	TRBV5-6	once	TRBJ1-1	TGTGCCAGCAGCTTGGCAGGGGGCGGGACTGAAGCTTTCTTT	CASSLAGGGTEAFF
TRBD1	TRBV19	.	TRBJ1-5	TGTGCCAGTAGTTTGGGACAGGGCTTTTATAGCAATCAGCCCCAGCATTTT	CASSLGQGFYSNQPQHF
TRBD1	TRBV5-1	.	TRBJ1-2	TGCGCCAGCAGCTTGGTGATTCAGGGGGCGGTTCGCGGCTACACCTTC	CASSLVIQGAVRGYTF
TRBD2	TRBV27	.	TRBJ2-7	TGTGCCAGCAGTTTATCGATAGGAGGCGGGAGCTCCTACGAGCAGTACTTC	CASSLSIGGGSSYEQYF
TRBD1	TRBV2	.	TRBJ1-2	TGTGCCAGCAGGGGGACAGCAACCAACTATGGCTACACCTTC	CASRGTATNYGYTF
.	TRBV30	.	TRBJ1-3	TGTGCCTGGAGTTCCCCGAACACCATATATTTT	CAWSSPNTIYF
.	TRBV27	.	TRBJ2-5	TGTGCCACCGACCCCTTTGGCGGTGGTTACCAAGAGACCCAGTACTTC	CATDPFGGGYQETQYF
TRBD2	TRBV5-1	.	TRBJ2-5	TGCGCCAGCAATAAAGGAGCGGGAGGAGAAGAGACCCAGTACTTC	CASNKGAGGEETQYF
TRBD2	TRBV12-3/TRBV12-4	.	TRBJ2-1	TGTGCCAGCACCAGACTAGCTCTTCAGAGGCAGTTCTTC	CASTRLALQRQFF
.	TRBV7-8	.	TRBJ1-5	TGTGCCAGCAGCTTAACGGCGGTTTCGGGCAATCAGCCCCAGCATTTT	CASSLTAVSGNQPQHF
TRBD1	TRBV19	.	TRBJ1-2	TGTGCCGCCGGGGGCAGGGGGCTTGGCTACACCTTC	CAAGGRGLGYTF
.	TRBV18	.	TRBJ2-2	TGTGCCAGCTCACAAGTAACAGGGTCCACCGGGGAGCTGTTTTTT	CASSQVTGSTGELFF
.	TRBV18	.	TRBJ1-4	TGTGCCAGCTCACCACGTCGCGAACCCGCAACTAATGAAAAACTGTTTTTT	CASSPRREPATNEKLFF
.	TRBV10-3	.	TRBJ2-1	TGTGCCATCAGTGGAATCGAAGAGGGGTGGGAGGGGGACAATGAGCAGTTCTTC	CAISGIEEGWEGDNEQFF
.	TRBV6-5	.	TRBJ2-5	TGTGCCAGCAGCCAAATAGGGGCGGTAAAAGAGACCCAGTACTTC	CASSQIGAVKETQYF
.	TRBV5-6	.	TRBJ1-4	TGTGCCAGCAGCTTGGCCCAGGTCCCTGATGAAAAACTGTTTTTT	CASSLAQVPDEKLFF
TRBD2	TRBV6-2/TRBV6-3	.	TRBJ2-3	TGTGCCAGCAGTTACTCGATGCCAGGGCCCACGGCTAGCGGGAGGGCAGATACGCAGTATTTT	CASSYSMPGPTASGRADTQYF
.	TRBV18	.	TRBJ2-2	TGTGCCAGCTCACCAGGGCGGGACAACACCGGGGAGCTGTTTTTT	CASSPGRDNTGELFF